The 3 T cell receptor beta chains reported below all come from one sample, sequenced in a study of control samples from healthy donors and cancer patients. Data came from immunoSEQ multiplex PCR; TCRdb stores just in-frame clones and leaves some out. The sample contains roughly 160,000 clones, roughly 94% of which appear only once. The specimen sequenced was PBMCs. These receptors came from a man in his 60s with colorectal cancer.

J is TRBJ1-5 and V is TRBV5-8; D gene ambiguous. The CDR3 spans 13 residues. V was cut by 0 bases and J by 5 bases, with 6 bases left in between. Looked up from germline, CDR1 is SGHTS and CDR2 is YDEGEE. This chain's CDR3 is CASSLVVYQPQHF. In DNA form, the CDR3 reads TGTGCCAGCAGCTTGGTGGTTTATCAGCCCCAGCATTTT.

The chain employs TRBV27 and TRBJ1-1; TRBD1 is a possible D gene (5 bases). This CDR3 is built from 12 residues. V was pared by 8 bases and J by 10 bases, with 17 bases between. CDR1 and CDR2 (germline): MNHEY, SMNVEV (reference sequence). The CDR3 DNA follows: TGTGCCAGCGGTCCCCGGGGGGGGAGAGCTTTCTTT. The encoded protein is CASGPRGGRAFF.

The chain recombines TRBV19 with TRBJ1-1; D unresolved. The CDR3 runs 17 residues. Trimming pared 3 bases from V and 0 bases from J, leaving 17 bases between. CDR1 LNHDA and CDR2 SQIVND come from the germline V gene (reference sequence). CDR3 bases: TGTGCCAGTAGTATTACGTTCCAGAGCAGCTTGAACACTGAAGCTTTCTTT. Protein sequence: CASSITFQSSLNTEAFF. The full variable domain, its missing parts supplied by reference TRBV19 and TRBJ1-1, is DGGITQSPKYLFRKEGQNVTLSCEQNLNHDAMYWYRQDPGQGLRLIYYSQIVNDFQKGDIAEGYSVSREKKESFPLTVTSAQKNPTAFYLCASSITFQSSLNTEAFFGQGTRLTVV.